Below, 10 T cell receptor beta chains from the same sample are listed, as sequenced in a study of blood T cell repertoires in COVID-19. Data came from immunoSEQ multiplex PCR; TCRdb stores just in-frame clones and leaves some out. The sample lists about 180,000 clones; approximately 83% were seen once. Material for sequencing was peripheral blood. The receptors derive from a human donor in a cohort sampled during active COVID-19.

This chain uses TRBV5-4 with TRBJ2-1; D possibly corresponds to TRBD2 (6 bases). With 4 bases removed from V and 8 bases from J, the gap between germline ends came to 16 bases. CDR3 length equals 14 residues. The germline V gene encodes CDR1 SGHNT and CDR2 YYREEE (reference sequence). The CDR3 nucleotides read TGTGCCAGCAGCCGTCGACTAGATATGCATGAGCAGTTCTTC. Translated, it gives CASSRRLDMHEQFF.

The chain couples TRBV4-2 to TRBJ2-5; 7 bases align to TRBD2. The CDR3 is made up of 14 amino acids. CDR1 is LGHNA, CDR2 YNFKEQ, per germline. V shed 4 bases, J shed 3 bases, and the junction held 5 bases outside the gene matches. CDR3 sequence reads: CASSLIGRKETQYF. For the CDR3, the DNA is TGTGCCAGCAGCCTCATCGGGAGGAAAGAGACCCAGTACTTC.

The chain recombines TRBV3-1 (or the pseudogene TRBV3-2) with TRBJ2-7; TRBD2 matches at 12 bases. With 2 bases clipped from V and 0 bases from J, the junction kept 2 bases outside the gene matches. Germline-derived CDR1 and CDR2 are LGHDT and YNNKEL (reference sequence). This CDR3 comprises 16 residues. The CDR3 DNA follows: TGTGCCAGCAGCCAACAGGGACTAGCGGGCTCCTACGAGCAGTACTTC. It encodes CASSQQGLAGSYEQYF.

V and J are TRBV19 and TRBJ2-6; tentative D call: TRBD2 (6 bases). Germline V gene lookup returns CDR1 LNHDA and CDR2 SQIVND (reference sequence). This CDR3 spans 19 amino acids. V lost 0 bases and J 0 bases, leaving 15 bases between the germline ends. The CDR3 nucleotides are TGTGCCAGTAGTATAGATCCCGCTAGCGCAAGCTCTGGGGCCAACGTCCTGACTTTC. This codes for CASSIDPASASSGANVLTF.

The chain recombines TRBV7-9 with TRBJ1-1; 9 nucleotides line up with TRBD1. In germline, CDR1 is SEHNR, CDR2 FQNEAQ (reference sequence). V lost 3 bases and J lost 1; bases outside the gene matches: 3. This CDR3 region has 15 residues. CDR3 nucleotide sequence: TGTGCCAGCAGCTTGGGACAGGGCCCGAACACTGAAGCTTTCTTT. Amino acid sequence: CASSLGQGPNTEAFF.

The chain joins TRBV6-5 to TRBJ2-7, with 7 nucleotides matching TRBD1. CDR3 length equals 13 residues. CDR1 is MNHEY, CDR2 SVGAGI, per germline. The V segment lost 7 bases and the J segment 4 bases; nucleotides outside the gene matches: 7. CDR3 loop: CASNPGQRYEQYF. The CDR3 region has the DNA TGTGCCAGCAACCCGGGACAGCGATACGAGCAGTACTTC.

The V call is TRBV18, the J call TRBJ2-2; a possible D gene is TRBD1 (6 bases). Trimming took off 3 bases at V and 13 bases at J, with 9 bases between the two ends. Germline CDR1 KGHSH, CDR2 LQKENI. CDR3 length: 11 amino acids. In DNA, the CDR3 is TGTGCCAGCTCACCCGAGACAGGGCTGTTTTTT. Translation gives CASSPETGLFF.

The V and J genes are TRBV24-1 and TRBJ1-5; 10 positions agree with TRBD1. There are 17 residues in the CDR3. CDR1 is KGHDR, CDR2 SFDVKD, per germline. Trimming removed 4 bases from V and 7 bases from J; junction bases left unmatched: 12. In nucleotides, the CDR3 is TGTGCCACCAGTGAAGGAGACAGGGGGCGAGTGGGACAGCCCCAGCATTTT. Translation: CATSEGDRGRVGQPQHF.

The rearrangement links TRBV6-6 to TRBJ2-7; the match to TRBD1 covers 8 bases. CDR1 is MNHNY and CDR2 is SVGAGI in the germline V gene (reference sequence). The J segment lost 5 bases and the V segment lost 6 bases, leaving 9 bases of the junction unmatched. CDR3 length equals 14 residues. CDR3 amino acids: CASSIGQGRHEQYF. For the CDR3, the DNA is TGTGCCAGCAGCATCGGACAGGGTAGACACGAGCAGTACTTC.

The chain is built from TRBV6-2 or TRBV6-3 and TRBJ1-2; 7 nucleotides align to TRBD1. The V segment lost 3 bases and the J segment 3 bases; nucleotides outside the gene matches: 1. Germline V gene sequence: CDR1 MNHEY, CDR2 SVGEGT. This CDR3 spans 13 amino acids. This CDR3 is CASSYGTDYGYTF. For the CDR3, the DNA is TGTGCCAGCAGTTATGGGACAGACTATGGCTACACCTTC.